One and the same sample provided the 28 T cell receptor beta chains below, sequenced in a study of Ad26.COV2.S vaccination and SARS-CoV-2 variants. TCRdb's table, derived via immunoSEQ multiplex PCR, lists solely in-frame clones and lacks some. The data contain 400,000 or so clones, 80% to 90% of them singletons. The treatment: roughly 18 received Ad26.COV2.S at low or high dose, single or two shots; about 5 received placebo; per-sample allocation not given. After the first vaccine or placebo injection, samples were drawn on day 63. Sequenced material: peripheral blood, taken in a trial of Ad26.COV2.S vaccine versus placebo. The receptors here all came from a person between 18 and 60 years old who received the Ad26.COV2.S COVID-19 vaccine or a placebo.

The J gene is TRBJ1-5, the V gene TRBV6-1, with D unclear. The V end lost 3 bases, the J end lost 11 bases, and 17 bases lay between the germline ends. Germline-derived CDR1 and CDR2 are MNHNS and SASEGT. The CDR3 covers 14 residues. CDR3 residues: CASSEGNRGVAQHF. The CDR3 DNA is TGTGCCAGCAGTGAGGGGAATCGTGGTGTGGCCCAGCATTTT.

This clone occurred a few times. V usage is TRBV9 and J usage is TRBJ2-2; D uncertain. The CDR3 runs to 14 residues. The V gene lost 2 bases and the J gene lost 4 bases, with 9 bases spanning the gap. The germline gives CDR1 SGDLS, CDR2 YYNGEE. The CDR3 protein is CASSVLSSTGELFF. Written as DNA, the CDR3 is TGTGCCAGCAGCGTCCTCAGCTCCACCGGGGAGCTGTTTTTT.

The chain recombines TRBV28 with TRBJ2-2; D perhaps matches TRBD2 (6 bases). Between the trimmed V and J ends, which lost 11 bases and 2 bases, there was a span of 18 bases. The CDR3 is 15 residues long. Per the germline V gene, CDR1 is MDHEN and CDR2 is SYDVKM. DNA for the CDR3: TGTGCCGCCCGACTAGGTGGAAGTAACACCGGGGAGCTGTTTTTT. As protein: CAARLGGSNTGELFF. The whole variable domain, filled in from reference TRBV28 and TRBJ2-2, reads DVKVTQSSRYLVKRTGEKVFLECVQDMDHENMFWYRQDPGLGLRLIYFSYDVKMKEKGDIPEGYSVSREKKERFSLILESASTNQTSMYLCAARLGGSNTGELFFGEGSRLTVL.

The chain joins TRBV27 to TRBJ1-1, with no clear D. The CDR3 has 16 amino acids. Trimming left V 4 bases short and J 0 bases short, with 15 bases between. Germline V gene lookup returns CDR1 MNHEY and CDR2 SMNVEV (reference sequence). The DNA of the CDR3 is TGTGCCAGCAGTTCCCGAGAGGTGTACATGAACACTGAAGCTTTCTTT. Protein sequence: CASSSREVYMNTEAFF.

This chain connects TRBV5-5 to TRBJ2-3, with 13 bases that match TRBD2. V trimming: 5 bases; J trimming: 0 bases; junction bases outside the gene matches: 3. CDR1 and CDR2 (germline): SGHKS, YYEKEE (reference sequence). The CDR3 is 16 residues long. The CDR3 region is CASRRTSGGSTDTQYF. In DNA, the CDR3 is TGTGCCAGCAGGCGGACTAGCGGGGGAAGCACAGATACGCAGTATTTT.

The rearrangement joins TRBV12-3 or TRBV12-4 to TRBJ2-1; no firm D call. The V end was cut by 6 bases, the J end by 13 bases, with 19 bases between. CDR3 length: 13 residues. The DNA for the CDR3 is TGTGCCAGCAGCCAATCCGCAATGCTAGTACAGTTCTTC. This sequence encodes CASSQSAMLVQFF.

The chain is built from TRBV2 and TRBJ1-1, with D uncertain. The CDR3 covers 11 residues. Per germline, CDR1 SNHLY and CDR2 FYNNEI. V lost 3 bases to trimming and J lost 6 bases, with 5 bases between them. CDR3 region: CASSEPAEAFF. The CDR3 DNA is TGTGCCAGCAGTGAGCCGGCTGAAGCTTTCTTT.

This chain links TRBV20-1 with TRBJ2-1; D call uncertain. The CDR3 totals 10 residues. The germline gives CDR1 DFQATT, CDR2 SNEGSKA (reference sequence). Deletions cut 6 bases from V and 5 bases from J, with 5 bases between. The DNA for the CDR3 is TGCAGTGCGACGGACAATGAGCAGTTCTTC. Translating it yields CSATDNEQFF.

The chain links TRBV2 to TRBJ1-3; the D is unclear. Germline values: CDR1 SNHLY, CDR2 FYNNEI. There are 13 residues in the CDR3. The ends were cut back, 8 bases at V and 3 bases at J, with 11 bases in the middle. The CDR3 protein is CASVVEVGNTIYF. CDR3 sequence (DNA): TGTGCCAGCGTGGTAGAGGTTGGAAACACCATATATTTT.

The CDR3 protein is CASSRGWDEKLFF. The CDR3 region has the DNA TGTGCCAGCAGTCGAGGGTGGGACGAAAAACTGTTTTTT. The chain links TRBV28 to TRBJ1-4; D perhaps matches TRBD1 (5 bases). Germline V CDR1 and CDR2: MDHEN, SYDVKM. Trimming took off 5 bases at V and 8 bases at J, with 12 bases between the two ends. CDR3 length: 13 amino acids.

The chain couples TRBV5-4 to TRBJ1-6; no clear D. V was trimmed by 0 bases and J by 6 bases, leaving 7 bases between them. The germline CDR1 and CDR2 sequences are SGHNT and YYREEE (reference sequence). The CDR3 runs to 14 residues. CDR3 residues: CASSLEEINSPLHF. The DNA of the CDR3 is TGTGCCAGCAGCTTGGAAGAAATTAATTCACCCCTCCACTTT. The full variable domain, its missing parts supplied by reference TRBV5-4 and TRBJ1-6, is ETGVTQSPTHLIKTRGQQVTLRCSSQSGHNTVSWYQQALGQGPQFIFQYYREEENGRGNFPPRFSGLQFPNYSSELNVNALELDDSALYLCASSLEEINSPLHFGNGTRLTVT.

The rearrangement links TRBV25-1 to TRBJ1-2; the D is unclear. This CDR3 is 13 amino acids long. V lost 3 bases and J 4 bases, leaving 9 bases between the germline ends. The germline V gene has CDR1 MGHDK and CDR2 SYGVNS. The chain's CDR3 is CASSDPGGYGYTF. The CDR3 nucleotides read TGTGCCAGCAGTGACCCAGGAGGCTATGGCTACACCTTC.

CDR3 sequence: CASSPRWRGETQYF. The CDR3 DNA reads as TGTGCCAGCAGCCCTAGGTGGCGGGGGGAGACCCAGTACTTC. The gene calls are TRBV7-9 and TRBJ2-5, with 7 nucleotides matching TRBD2. The germline V gene has CDR1 SEHNR and CDR2 FQNEAQ (reference sequence). The CDR3 has 14 amino acids. Trimming took 5 bases from V and 5 from J; bases not matched to a gene: 8.

The chain carries TRBV7-6 and TRBJ2-1; no definite D call. CDR3 length: 12 residues. Germline-derived CDR1 and CDR2 are SGHVS and FNYEAQ. The V end was cut by 4 bases, the J end by 7 bases, with 8 bases between. CDR3 coding DNA: TGTGCCAGCAGCTCCCGGACGAATGAGCAGTTCTTC. It translates to CASSSRTNEQFF.

The CDR3 reads CASSPFPSGGNEQFF. CDR3 nucleotide sequence: TGTGCCAGCAGTCCCTTCCCTAGCGGGGGGAATGAGCAGTTCTTC. The chain joins TRBV3-1 (or the pseudogene TRBV3-2) to TRBJ2-1; 11 bases agree with TRBD2. Trimming removed 6 bases from V and 7 bases from J; junction bases left unmatched: 8. Per germline, CDR1 LGHDT and CDR2 YNNKEL (reference sequence). This CDR3 is built from 15 residues.

The genes are TRBV5-6 and TRBJ1-2; no clear D gene. Germline CDR1 reads SGHDT; CDR2 reads YYEEEE. The ends were cut back, 8 bases at V and 7 bases at J, with 18 bases in the middle. The CDR3 runs 13 residues. The CDR3 bases are TGTGCCAGTACGCCGGGATCCCGGGGTGGCTACACCTTC. Translation: CASTPGSRGGYTF.

The rearrangement uses TRBV12-5 and TRBJ1-1; D unresolved. There are 13 residues in the CDR3. Deletions cut 7 bases from V and 4 bases from J, with 13 bases between. Germline lookup yields CDR1 LGHNT and CDR2 FRNRAP. CDR3 residues: CASALAWVTEAFF. For the CDR3, the DNA is TGTGCTAGTGCCCTCGCCTGGGTCACTGAAGCTTTCTTT.

The V and J genes are TRBV7-9 and TRBJ2-1; the match to TRBD2 covers 7 bases. Germline CDR1 reads SEHNR; CDR2 reads FQNEAQ (reference sequence). The trim removed 5 bases at V and 0 bases at J, leaving 7 bases unmatched. The CDR3 is 16 amino acids. DNA for the CDR3: TGTGCCAGCAGCCCGATGGGAGGGCCCTCCTACAATGAGCAGTTCTTC. This gives the protein CASSPMGGPSYNEQFF. The entire variable domain, with the rest obtained from reference TRBV7-9 and TRBJ2-1, is as follows: DTGVSQNPRHKITKRGQNVTFRCDPISEHNRLYWYRQTLGQGPEFLTYFQNEAQLEKSRLLSDRFSAERPKGSFSTLEIQRTEQGDSAMYLCASSPMGGPSYNEQFFGPGTRLTVL.

CDR3 protein: CASSVNTGNTIYF. The CDR3 nucleotides are TGTGCCAGCAGCGTAAATACAGGAAACACCATATATTTT. The genes are TRBV9 and TRBJ1-3; D is ambiguous. Germline V gene sequence: CDR1 SGDLS, CDR2 YYNGEE. V lost 1 base to trimming and J lost 4 bases, with 6 bases between them. The CDR3 covers 13 residues.

The chain has TRBV7-8 and TRBJ2-5, with 12 positions matching TRBD1. The CDR3 is made up of 15 amino acids. Germline CDR1 SGHVS, CDR2 FQNEAQ. Trimming took 5 bases from V and 5 from J; bases not matched to a gene: 6. The CDR3 coding sequence is TGTGCCAGCAGCAGCGGGACAGGGGGCTGGGAGACCCAGTACTTC. Its protein product is CASSSGTGGWETQYF.

V and J are TRBV19 and TRBJ1-1, with D uncertain. The CDR3 totals 14 residues. The V and J ends lost 7 bases and 4 bases respectively, with 16 bases between them. CDR1 and CDR2 from the germline V gene are LNHDA and SQIVND (reference sequence). The CDR3 DNA follows: TGTGCCAGTACGCCAGGCCCTTTGGGCACTGAAGCTTTCTTT. Its translation: CASTPGPLGTEAFF.

The chain joins TRBV7-6 to TRBJ2-7; D may match TRBD1 or TRBD2 (5 bases each). This CDR3 is built from 15 residues. CDR1 and CDR2 (germline): SGHVS, FNYEAQ. Deletions cut 5 bases from V and 3 bases from J, with 17 bases between. The CDR3 DNA is TGTGCCAGCAGCGAACATGAGGGGCCTCTCTACGAGCAGTACTTC. Amino acid sequence: CASSEHEGPLYEQYF.

The chain joins TRBV19 to TRBJ2-2, with 7 bases that match TRBD1. The CDR3 runs to 15 residues. Germline CDR1 is LNHDA and CDR2 is SQIVND (reference sequence). The V gene end was trimmed by 3 bases and the J gene end by 4 bases; junction bases not matched to a gene: 5. CDR3 nucleotides: TGTGCCAGTAGTATTAGGGCAGGGGGCACCGGGGAGCTGTTTTTT. This encodes CASSIRAGGTGELFF.

This chain links TRBV6-5 with TRBJ1-4, with D possibly TRBD1 on 5 matching bases. CDR1 is MNHEY, CDR2 SVGAGI, per germline. Trimming left V 2 bases short and J 3 bases short, with 7 bases between. The CDR3 spans 14 residues. CDR3 sequence reads: CASSYDSPNEKLFF. The CDR3 DNA reads TGTGCCAGCAGTTACGACAGTCCTAATGAAAAACTGTTTTTT.

The rearrangement joins TRBV6-5 to TRBJ1-5, with a possible D match to TRBD1 (5 bases). The CDR3 loop spans 14 amino acids. Germline CDR1 is MNHEY and CDR2 is SVGAGI. Trimming shortened V by 6 bases and J by 2 bases, and 11 bases separated the two germline ends. In nucleotides, the CDR3 is TGTGCCAGCAGCTCCAGGGTCGGCAATCAGCCCCAGCATTTT. Translating gives CASSSRVGNQPQHF.

The chain is built from TRBV19 and TRBJ1-4; the match to TRBD1 covers 7 bases. The CDR3 loop spans 14 amino acids. The V gene's germline CDR1 is LNHDA and CDR2 SQIVND (reference sequence). Unmatched junction bases numbered 6, after V lost 3 bases and J lost 8 bases. This chain's CDR3 is CASSIYTGAEKLFF. The CDR3 nucleotides read TGTGCCAGTAGTATTTACACAGGGGCCGAAAAACTGTTTTTT.

The genes are TRBV5-1 and TRBJ1-1; 12 bases align to TRBD1. Germline CDR1 and CDR2: SGHRS and YFSETQ. The CDR3 runs 16 residues. Losses at the gene ends were 6 bases for V and 4 bases for J; bases not matched to a gene: 10. The DNA for the CDR3 is TGCGCCAGCACCCACGGGACAGGGGGCGCAGGCACTGAAGCTTTCTTT. Protein: CASTHGTGGAGTEAFF.

V gene TRBV11-2 combines with J gene TRBJ2-2, with D possibly being TRBD1 (5 bases). There are 15 residues in the CDR3. V dropped 3 bases and J dropped 1 base, with 9 bases sitting between them. Germline CDR1 is SGHAT and CDR2 is FQNNGV. For the CDR3, the DNA is TGTGCCAGCAGCTTCCGCAGGGAGAACACCGGGGAGCTGTTTTTT. This translates into CASSFRRENTGELFF.